The clone carrying this T cell receptor (beta chain) was seen a handful of times. This specimen comes from a study of blood T cell repertoires in COVID-19. Across the whole study: Sources were T cells, B-cell-depleted T cells, or PBMCs; the material itself was cDNA or gDNA.

V gave up 4 bases and J gave up 7 bases; unmatched junction bases: 9. The V gene's germline CDR1 is SEHNR and CDR2 FQNEAQ (reference sequence). The CDR3 extends over 16 amino acids. Sequenced by immunoSEQ multiplex PCR; TCRdb stores in-frame clones only, minus some. The table includes about 63,000 clones, roughly 80% detected once. The rearrangement joins TRBV7-9 to TRBJ2-1; 11 bases agree with TRBD1. This TCR came from a human donor in a cohort sampled during active COVID-19. The material sequenced was peripheral blood. The CDR3 DNA reads as TGTGCCAGCAGCTCCCCTAGCGGGACAGGGGGTAATGAGCAGTTCTTC. Translating gives CASSSPSGTGGNEQFF.